This entry lists 27 T cell receptor beta chains sequenced from one sample in a study of T cell responses to AZD1222 COVID-19 vaccine. Assay: immunoSEQ multiplex PCR; the TCRdb copy retains only in-frame clones and omits some. The repertoire includes about 76,000 clones, about 80% of them detected once, and 25% to 30% sits in the top ten. Specimen: peripheral blood, collected 28 days after the second dose of the MenACWY control vaccine. The receptors stem from an adult who received the MenACWY meningococcal vaccine as a control.

The count of this clone is one. The CDR3 DNA follows: TGTGCCAGCAGTTCTCTTTTTAGCGGGAGGAGCACCGGGGAGCTGTTTTTT. Its protein is CASSSLFSGRSTGELFF. The V call is TRBV27, the J call TRBJ2-2; TRBD2 matches at 10 bases. The CDR3 consists of 17 residues. Germline assignment: CDR1 MNHEY and CDR2 SMNVEV (reference sequence). After removal of 4 bases from V and 4 bases from J, the junction contained 9 bases not matched to a gene.

This rearrangement joins TRBV5-1 to TRBJ1-5; D gene ambiguous. The germline V and J ends were trimmed by 4 bases and 5 bases, with 7 bases remaining between them. Germline CDR1 SGHRS, CDR2 YFSETQ. The CDR3 runs to 12 residues. The CDR3 protein is CASSPDDQPQHF. As DNA, the CDR3 is TGCGCCAGCAGCCCCGACGATCAGCCCCAGCATTTT.

In its sample, this clone was seen many times. The chain uses TRBV7-8 and TRBJ1-1; 9 bases line up with TRBD1. Germline CDR1 SGHVS, CDR2 FQNEAQ. This CDR3 is 16 amino acids long. Trimming removed 4 bases from V and 7 bases from J; junction bases left unmatched: 13. In DNA, the CDR3 is TGTGCCAGCAGCTCATCGTTTCGGACAGGGGCCGTTGAAGCTTTCTTT. Encoded protein: CASSSSFRTGAVEAFF.

The chain is built from TRBV27 and TRBJ1-1, with D maybe TRBD1 (6 bases). The CDR3 spans 13 residues. Germline V CDR1 and CDR2: MNHEY, SMNVEV (reference sequence). With 4 bases removed from V and 6 bases from J, the gap between germline ends came to 12 bases. CDR3 sequence reads: CASSSRGQAEAFF. The CDR3 coding sequence is TGTGCCAGCAGTTCCCGGGGGCAAGCTGAAGCTTTCTTT.

This clone was observed a single time. V usage is TRBV6-5 and J usage is TRBJ2-7; no definite D call. The CDR3 spans 11 residues. V dropped 5 bases and J dropped 7 bases, with 9 bases sitting between them. CDR1 is MNHEY and CDR2 is SVGAGI in the germline V gene. CDR3 nucleotide sequence: TGTGCCAGCAGTAAGGGATTTGAGCAGTACTTC. Translation: CASSKGFEQYF.

The chain is built from TRBV2 and TRBJ1-1, with D unclear. Deletions cut 4 bases from V and 0 bases from J, with 6 bases between. Germline V gives CDR1 SNHLY, CDR2 FYNNEI. The CDR3 length is 13 residues. Written as DNA, the CDR3 is TGTGCCAGCAGTGGCCGAATGAACACTGAAGCTTTCTTT. It codes for CASSGRMNTEAFF.

The J gene is TRBJ2-1, the V gene TRBV27; D call uncertain. Between the trimmed V and J ends, which lost 6 bases and 6 bases, there was a span of 12 bases. The CDR3 has 13 residues. Per germline, CDR1 MNHEY and CDR2 SMNVEV (reference sequence). The CDR3 DNA sequence: TGTGCCAGCAGAACCCCAGCTGGCAATGAGCAGTTCTTC. Its protein is CASRTPAGNEQFF.

CDR3 coding DNA: TGTGCCAGCAGCTTAGATTGGGGGGACTATGGCTACACCTTC. As protein: CASSLDWGDYGYTF. V and J are TRBV7-9 and TRBJ1-2, with a possible D match to TRBD1 (5 bases). CDR1 and CDR2 (germline): SEHNR, FQNEAQ (reference sequence). The V gene lost 1 base and the J gene lost 3 bases, with 9 bases spanning the gap. The CDR3 sequence is 14 residues long.

The chain uses TRBV28 and TRBJ1-5; D is undetermined. V was pared by 6 bases and J by 6 bases, with 18 bases between. The length of the CDR3 is 15 residues. CDR1 is MDHEN and CDR2 is SYDVKM in the germline V gene. The CDR3 coding sequence is TGTGCCAGCAGGGGCGAAAATCCTGGCGGTCAGCCCCAGCATTTT. This codes for CASRGENPGGQPQHF.

This clone was seen a handful of times. The CDR3 sequence is CASSLNSAVMGNTIYF. CDR3 sequence (DNA): TGTGCCAGCAGTCTAAACTCAGCAGTCATGGGAAACACCATATATTTT. V is TRBV9 and J is TRBJ1-3, with D unresolved. Germline CDR1 is SGDLS and CDR2 is YYNGEE. This CDR3 spans 16 amino acids. Trimming pared 5 bases from V and 4 bases from J, leaving 19 bases between.

A few counts support this clone. The genes are TRBV5-1 and TRBJ2-2; 9 bases map to TRBD1. Trimming cost V 4 bases and J 4 bases; bases outside gene matches: 2. The V gene's germline CDR1 is SGHRS and CDR2 YFSETQ. The CDR3 sequence is 14 residues long. The CDR3 loop is CASSQGQGTGELFF. CDR3 sequence (DNA): TGCGCCAGCAGCCAGGGACAGGGCACCGGGGAGCTGTTTTTT.

V and J are TRBV28 and TRBJ2-7, with TRBD1 matching 11 bases. CDR3 length equals 15 residues. The V gene's germline CDR1 is MDHEN and CDR2 SYDVKM. J gave up 2 bases and V 5 bases, and 5 bases lay outside the gene matches. CDR3 DNA sequence: TGTGCCAGCAGTGGCCCGGGACAGGGGGCCTACGAGCAGTACTTC. Amino acids: CASSGPGQGAYEQYF.

V and J are TRBV18 and TRBJ2-7, with D maybe TRBD2 (5 bases). Germline lookup yields CDR1 KGHSH and CDR2 LQKENI. Trimming left V 6 bases short and J 6 bases short, with 18 bases between. CDR3 size: 14 residues. The CDR3 nucleotides are TGTGCCAGCTCCGAAAGGGTAGCGCCCTCCGAGCAGTACTTC. This translates into CASSERVAPSEQYF.

The chain has TRBV6-5 and TRBJ2-5; D unresolved. This CDR3 contains 14 residues. The V end was cut by 0 bases, the J end by 3 bases, with 8 bases between. Germline V CDR1 and CDR2: MNHEY, SVGAGI. DNA of the CDR3: TGTGCCAGCAGTTACTCGAGAGTGGAAGAGACCCAGTACTTC. Translation gives CASSYSRVEETQYF.

The chain couples TRBV4-2 to TRBJ1-6; TRBD1 agrees at 7 bases. Germline V CDR1 and CDR2: LGHNA, YNFKEQ. The CDR3 spans 15 residues. V trimming: 3 bases; J trimming: 7 bases; junction bases outside the gene matches: 6. The CDR3 nucleotides are TGTGCCAGCAGCCAGGAGGGACAGCAAAATTCACCCCTCCACTTT. This codes for CASSQEGQQNSPLHF.

The chain joins TRBV11-2 to TRBJ1-3, with 7 bases that match TRBD1. The CDR3 spans 17 residues. CDR1 is SGHAT and CDR2 is FQNNGV in the germline V gene. V trimming: 5 bases; J trimming: 0 bases; junction bases outside the gene matches: 10. The DNA for the CDR3 is TGTGCCAGCAGCCCAAATTCCGGGACAGTCTCTGGAAACACCATATATTTT. It translates to CASSPNSGTVSGNTIYF.

This sequence joins TRBV2 and TRBJ1-1; D gene ambiguous. Germline CDR1 SNHLY, CDR2 FYNNEI. Trimming removed 8 bases at V and 6 bases at J, with 13 bases between. The CDR3 consists of 12 residues. The CDR3 nucleotides are TGTGCCAGCGGCGTCGGGTTTTCTGAAGCTTTCTTT. Its translation is CASGVGFSEAFF.

In its sample, this clone was seen a few times. V gene TRBV2 combines with J gene TRBJ1-1; possibly TRBD1 for D (6 bases). The CDR3 runs 16 residues. Germline-derived CDR1 and CDR2 are SNHLY and FYNNEI. Trimming took off 6 bases at V and 0 bases at J, with 17 bases between the two ends. The CDR3 protein is CASSKNPGQLNTEAFF. CDR3 DNA sequence: TGTGCCAGCAGCAAAAACCCGGGACAACTGAACACTGAAGCTTTCTTT.

The table lists this clone with a few counts. The V call is TRBV12-5, the J call TRBJ1-5; D ambiguous. V lost 5 bases and J 7 bases, leaving 21 bases between the germline ends. Per the germline V gene, CDR1 is LGHNT and CDR2 is FRNRAP. The CDR3 contains 16 residues. In DNA, the CDR3 is TGTGCTAGTGGTAACGACCGGGCCCCTGGAAGGCAGCCCCAGCATTTT. Amino acid sequence: CASGNDRAPGRQPQHF.

The genes are TRBV11-2 and TRBJ1-2; D may be TRBD1 (5 bases). This CDR3 contains 16 residues. CDR1 and CDR2 (germline): SGHAT, FQNNGV. Deletions cut 1 base from V and 8 bases from J, with 20 bases between. CDR3 loop: CASSLGTRQTIDGYTF. CDR3 DNA: TGTGCCAGCAGCTTAGGTACGAGACAGACGATAGACGGCTACACCTTC.

The chain has TRBV7-9 and TRBJ1-2, with 7 bases identical to TRBD1. The CDR3 covers 14 residues. J gave up 3 bases and V 5 bases, and 6 bases lay outside the gene matches. Germline-derived CDR1 and CDR2 are SEHNR and FQNEAQ (reference sequence). CDR3 protein: CASSLGGTDYGYTF. The DNA of the CDR3 is TGTGCCAGCAGCCTAGGCGGGACAGACTATGGCTACACCTTC. Filled out from reference TRBV7-9 and TRBJ1-2, the complete variable domain reads DTGVSQNPRHKITKRGQNVTFRCDPISEHNRLYWYRQTLGQGPEFLTYFQNEAQLEKSRLLSDRFSAERPKGSFSTLEIQRTEQGDSAMYLCASSLGGTDYGYTFGSGTRLTVV.

This clone was seen just once. The chain is built from TRBV18 and TRBJ2-3, with 7 nucleotides matching TRBD2. Per germline, CDR1 KGHSH and CDR2 LQKENI. CDR3 size: 15 residues. V shed 3 bases, J shed 5 bases, and the junction held 8 bases outside the gene matches. CDR3 DNA sequence: TGTGCCAGCTCACCGCGCTCCGGGGAGGGAGATACGCAGTATTTT. Its protein product is CASSPRSGEGDTQYF. Variable domain in full (rest from reference TRBV18 and TRBJ2-3): NAGVMQNPRHLVRRRGQEARLRCSPMKGHSHVYWYRQLPEEGLKFMVYLQKENIIDESGMPKERFSAEFPKEGPSILRIQQVVRGDSAAYFCASSPRSGEGDTQYFGPGTRLTVL.

The rearrangement links TRBV19 to TRBJ1-5; D is possibly TRBD1 (6 bases). This CDR3 spans 15 amino acids. Germline-derived CDR1 and CDR2 are LNHDA and SQIVND (reference sequence). Trimming left V 7 bases short and J 3 bases short, with 16 bases between. This CDR3 is CASTPKTGYNQPQHF. The DNA for the CDR3 is TGTGCCAGTACCCCGAAGACAGGTTACAATCAGCCCCAGCATTTT.

The chain recombines TRBV28 with TRBJ2-7, with D unclear. V dropped 8 bases and J dropped 3 bases, with 8 bases sitting between them. This CDR3 has 11 amino acids. Germline V lookup: CDR1 MDHEN, CDR2 SYDVKM. This CDR3 is CASGHFYEQYF. The DNA of the CDR3 is TGTGCCAGCGGCCATTTCTACGAGCAGTACTTC.

The chain carries TRBV5-4 and TRBJ1-6; 9 nucleotides align to TRBD1. The V segment lost 3 bases and the J segment 0 bases; nucleotides outside the gene matches: 7. Per germline, CDR1 SGHNT and CDR2 YYREEE (reference sequence). The length of the CDR3 is 18 residues. The CDR3 sequence is CASSSQGATSSYNSPLHF. The CDR3 region has the DNA TGTGCCAGCAGCTCACAGGGGGCGACGAGCTCCTATAATTCACCCCTCCACTTT. Full variable domain (remainder filled in from reference TRBV5-4 and TRBJ1-6): ETGVTQSPTHLIKTRGQQVTLRCSSQSGHNTVSWYQQALGQGPQFIFQYYREEENGRGNFPPRFSGLQFPNYSSELNVNALELDDSALYLCASSSQGATSSYNSPLHFGNGTRLTVT.

The rearrangement joins TRBV7-9 to TRBJ2-5, with D unclear. V shed 6 bases and J shed 5 bases, with 10 bases lying between them. The CDR3 covers 12 residues. Germline V gives CDR1 SEHNR, CDR2 FQNEAQ (reference sequence). This CDR3 is CASSTLGETQYF. The DNA for the CDR3 is TGTGCCAGCAGTACGTTAGGGGAGACCCAGTACTTC.

The chain couples TRBV6-5 to TRBJ1-5, with D uncertain. CDR1 MNHEY and CDR2 SVGAGI come from the germline V gene. This CDR3 spans 13 amino acids. Deletions cut 0 bases from V and 5 bases from J, with 5 bases between. CDR3 coding DNA: TGTGCCAGCAGTTACTCGAGGGATCAGCCCCAGCATTTT. It specifies CASSYSRDQPQHF.